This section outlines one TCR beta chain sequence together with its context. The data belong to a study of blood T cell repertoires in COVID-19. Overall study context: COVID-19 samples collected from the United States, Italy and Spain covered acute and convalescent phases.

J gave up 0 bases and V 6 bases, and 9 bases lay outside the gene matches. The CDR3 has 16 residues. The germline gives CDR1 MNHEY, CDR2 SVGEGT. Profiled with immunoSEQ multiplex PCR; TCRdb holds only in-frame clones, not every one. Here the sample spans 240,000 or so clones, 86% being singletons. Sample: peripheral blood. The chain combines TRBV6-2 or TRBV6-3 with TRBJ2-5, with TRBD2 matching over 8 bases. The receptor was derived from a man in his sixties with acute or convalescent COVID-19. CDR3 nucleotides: TGTGCCAGCAGCGACCGAATAGCGGGGTACCAAGAGACCCAGTACTTC. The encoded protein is CASSDRIAGYQETQYF.